The 22 T cell receptor beta chains reported below all come from one sample, sequenced in a study of quantifying T cell responses using KT2 cells. Background on the study: cDNA was made from DNase-treated RNA using alpha and beta constant primers.

A single-stranded UMI oligo with SP2 sequence was ligated to cDNA 3' ends. The first PCR ran approximately 4 cycles with an equimolar RC1.1 and RC1.2 beta primer mix. TCRdb used MiXCR to reprocess the UMI-ligation and nested PCR reads, holding one entry per CDR3 protein. The table shows around 44,000 distinct CDR3 sequences, with over 15% occurring only once. The sample was PBMCs spiked with cells of the T cell clone KT2. The receptors were gathered from a human donor.

The V and J genes are TRBV12-3 or TRBV12-4 and TRBJ2-6; no definite D call. Trimming removed 2 bases at V and 0 bases at J, with 8 bases between. This CDR3 comprises 16 residues. The DNA of the CDR3 is TGTGCCAGCAGTTTAAGACGGCTCTCTGGGGCCAACGTCCTGACTTTC. Amino acids: CASSLRRLSGANVLTF.

In this sample, this clonotype turned up many times. This rearrangement joins TRBV6-4 to TRBJ2-3; D is perhaps TRBD1 (5 bases). Germline V gene lookup returns CDR1 MRHNA and CDR2 SNTAGT. The CDR3 consists of 14 residues. Trimming left V 4 bases short and J 4 bases short, with 12 bases between. CDR3 loop: CASSADSSPDTQYF. CDR3 nucleotides: TGTGCCAGCAGTGCCGACAGTAGCCCAGATACGCAGTATTTT.

The chain links TRBV24-1 to TRBJ1-2, with a weak D call TRBD1 (6 bases). The CDR3 contains 13 residues. Germline CDR1 is KGHDR and CDR2 is SFDVKD. V shed 4 bases and J shed 4 bases, with 9 bases lying between them. This CDR3 reads CATSEPDSYGYTF. The CDR3 nucleotides read TGTGCCACCAGTGAGCCGGACAGCTATGGCTACACCTTC.

The chain links TRBV20-1 to TRBJ1-5, with unresolved D. Between the trimmed V and J ends, which lost 0 bases and 6 bases, there was a span of 15 bases. Germline V CDR1 and CDR2: DFQATT, SNEGSKA (reference sequence). This CDR3 region has 15 residues. The DNA of the CDR3 is TGCAGTGCTAGAGACGAGGCCGGCGTTGGTCAGCCCCAGCATTTT. Amino acid sequence: CSARDEAGVGQPQHF.

As to this clonotype: Sequence at one end of the junction differs from germline and may be a read error. V is TRBV7-7 and J is TRBJ2-5; tentative D call: TRBD2 (6 bases). Germline V gene data show CDR1 as SSHAT and CDR2 as FNYEAQ (reference sequence). The CDR3 is 15 amino acids. DNA of the CDR3: TGTGCTAGCATCCTGAGTGTCGGGACTCAAGAGACCCAGTACTTC. Protein: CASILSVGTQETQYF.

This clonotype showed up just a few times. The chain is built from TRBV5-4 and TRBJ2-1, with a possible D match to TRBD2 (6 bases). This CDR3 is built from 18 residues. V was pared by 0 bases and J by 3 bases, with 19 bases between. CDR1 and CDR2 (germline): SGHNT, YYREEE (reference sequence). The CDR3 spells CASSLGTPGEAIYNEQFF. CDR3 coding DNA: TGTGCCAGCAGCTTGGGGACGCCGGGGGAGGCCATCTACAATGAGCAGTTCTTC. Full variable domain (outside the CDR3, taken from reference TRBV5-4 and TRBJ2-1): ETGVTQSPTHLIKTRGQQVTLRCSSQSGHNTVSWYQQALGQGPQFIFQYYREEENGRGNFPPRFSGLQFPNYSSELNVNALELDDSALYLCASSLGTPGEAIYNEQFFGPGTRLTVL.

This rearrangement joins TRBV24-1 to TRBJ2-1; the match to TRBD2 covers 9 bases. Germline loops: CDR1 KGHDR, CDR2 SFDVKD. This CDR3 has 15 residues. With V trimmed by 5 bases and J by 6 bases, 7 bases remained unmatched. Here the CDR3 DNA reads TGTGCCACCAGTGCAGCGGGAGGAGGCATCAATGAGCAGTTCTTC. It yields the protein CATSAAGGGINEQFF.

The CDR3, as DNA: TGTGCCAGCTCACCCCAACGGGACAGAGCTGGCTTTGAGCAGTTCTTC. It codes for CASSPQRDRAGFEQFF. The chain carries TRBV18 and TRBJ2-1; 7 bases line up with TRBD1. Germline V gene lookup returns CDR1 KGHSH and CDR2 LQKENI. V shed 3 bases, J shed 9 bases, and the junction held 14 bases outside the gene matches. The CDR3 runs to 16 residues.

There are a few counts of this clonotype. The V call is TRBV12-3 or TRBV12-4, the J call TRBJ2-3; the D gene is possibly TRBD1 (5 bases). The length of the CDR3 is 14 residues. Trimming stripped 5 bases from V and 2 bases from J, with 11 bases between. This CDR3 reads CASSQGRSTDTQYF. The CDR3 region has the DNA TGTGCCAGCAGTCAGGGAAGGTCCACAGATACGCAGTATTTT.

The table lists this clonotype with a few counts. The chain uses TRBV15 and TRBJ2-7, with D perhaps matching TRBD1 (6 bases). The CDR3 is 16 residues long. Between the trimmed V and J ends, which lost 5 bases and 0 bases, there was a span of 17 bases. The germline gives CDR1 LNHNV, CDR2 YYDKDF (reference sequence). The CDR3 sequence is CATSGSGTLSSYEQYF. In DNA, the CDR3 is TGTGCCACCAGCGGCTCCGGGACACTGAGCTCCTACGAGCAGTACTTC. Based on the CDR3 plus reference TRBV15 and TRBJ2-7, the full variable domain is DAMVIQNPRYQVTQFGKPVTLSCSQTLNHNVMYWYQQKSSQAPKLLFHYYDKDFNNEADTPDNFQSRRPNTSFCFLDIRSPGLGDTAMYLCATSGSGTLSSYEQYFGPGTRLTVT.

This clonotype was observed a handful of times. The chain uses TRBV19 and TRBJ2-1; the D gene is possibly TRBD1 (6 bases). V was trimmed by 1 base and J by 1 base, leaving 14 bases between them. Germline CDR1 LNHDA, CDR2 SQIVND (reference sequence). CDR3 size: 17 residues. The DNA of the CDR3 is TGTGCCAGTAGTATAGGGGCACAGGGTCCGTCCTACAATGAGCAGTTCTTC. It encodes CASSIGAQGPSYNEQFF.

This clonotype was observed a handful of times. CDR3 residues: CASSPTGQGTNEQFF. The CDR3 DNA follows: TGTGCCAGCAGCCCCACGGGACAGGGAACCAATGAGCAGTTCTTC. This sequence joins TRBV7-9 and TRBJ2-1, with TRBD1 matching 9 bases. The CDR3 is 15 residues long. The V gene end was trimmed by 5 bases and the J gene end by 6 bases; junction bases not matched to a gene: 8. Germline-derived CDR1 and CDR2 are SEHNR and FQNEAQ (reference sequence).

This clonotype has a count of ten or more. The chain joins TRBV12-3 or TRBV12-4 to TRBJ2-3, with TRBD1 matching 9 bases. J gave up 2 bases and V 6 bases, and 12 bases lay outside the gene matches. The CDR3 sequence is 17 residues long. Written as DNA, the CDR3 is TGTGCCAGCAGGGGCGGACAGGGGATGATGGCCACAGATACGCAGTATTTT. Its protein is CASRGGQGMMATDTQYF.

This clonotype was picked up a small number of times. V and J are TRBV5-1 and TRBJ2-5; 9 bases line up with TRBD1. CDR3 length equals 14 residues. CDR1 is SGHRS, CDR2 YFSETQ, per germline. The junction had 3 bases not matched to a gene; V was cut back by 4 bases and J by 2 bases. Here the CDR3 DNA reads TGCGCCAGCAGCCTAGGACAGGGGCAAGAGACCCAGTACTTC. Translating it yields CASSLGQGQETQYF.

This chain links TRBV5-4 with TRBJ2-1; 9 nucleotides match TRBD2. Looked up from germline, CDR1 is SGHNT and CDR2 is YYREEE (reference sequence). Trimming cost V 4 bases and J 6 bases; bases outside gene matches: 8. This CDR3 contains 15 residues. In DNA, the CDR3 is TGTGCCAGCAGCGATTCCCGCGGGAGGGCCAATGAGCAGTTCTTC. Its protein product is CASSDSRGRANEQFF.

V usage is TRBV15 and J usage is TRBJ1-2; no definite D call. The germline V gene has CDR1 LNHNV and CDR2 YYDKDF (reference sequence). Trimming removed 1 base at V and 6 bases at J, with 6 bases between. The CDR3 is 12 amino acids. The CDR3, as DNA: TGTGCCACCAGCAGAGGACTTGATGGCTACACCTTC. It yields the protein CATSRGLDGYTF.

This clonotype appeared many times. The chain recombines TRBV7-9 with TRBJ1-3; 7 positions match TRBD1. This CDR3 is built from 19 residues. V was pared by 4 bases and J by 0 bases, with 15 bases of the junction left unmatched. CDR1 and CDR2 from the germline V gene are SEHNR and FQNEAQ (reference sequence). CDR3 loop: CASSWTGTEGDSSGNTIYF. The DNA of the CDR3 is TGTGCCAGCAGCTGGACCGGGACAGAAGGCGACAGCTCTGGAAACACCATATATTTT.

This clonotype occurred a few times. The rearrangement joins TRBV19 to TRBJ2-3; 12 nucleotides match TRBD2. The ends lost 4 bases at V and 4 bases at J; junction bases unmatched: 6. CDR1 is LNHDA and CDR2 is SQIVND in the germline V gene (reference sequence). The CDR3 has 16 residues. The CDR3 region has the DNA TGTGCCAGTAGTACCCCGACTAGCGGGAGCCCAGATACGCAGTATTTT. The encoded protein is CASSTPTSGSPDTQYF.

This clonotype has a handful of counts. This chain joins TRBV3-1 and TRBJ2-5; TRBD1 is a possible D gene (5 bases). CDR3 length equals 14 residues. Germline V gives CDR1 LGHDT, CDR2 YNNKEL (reference sequence). Trimming cost V 4 bases and J 5 bases, with 14 bases left between them. The CDR3: CASSLPAGHETQYF. The CDR3 DNA reads as TGTGCCAGCAGCCTACCGGCAGGGCACGAGACCCAGTACTTC.

The chain carries TRBV9 and TRBJ2-7, with TRBD2 as a possible D gene (5 bases). V lost 4 bases and J lost 3, with 8 bases in between. Germline CDR1 and CDR2: SGDLS and YYNGEE. The CDR3 is 12 amino acids. CDR3 in DNA: TGTGCCAGCAGCTCCCGGGACTACGAGCAGTACTTC. Translating gives CASSSRDYEQYF.

This clonotype was observed many times. The genes are TRBV20-1 and TRBJ2-3; 8 nucleotides align to TRBD1. Germline loops: CDR1 DFQATT, CDR2 SNEGSKA (reference sequence). The trim removed 0 bases at V and 4 bases at J, leaving 9 bases unmatched. The CDR3 contains 16 residues. The CDR3 sequence is CSARESHRGMADTQYF. CDR3 coding DNA: TGCAGTGCTAGAGAGTCACACAGGGGGATGGCAGATACGCAGTATTTT.

V and J are TRBV6-5 and TRBJ2-5; 13 bases match TRBD2. Germline CDR1 MNHEY, CDR2 SVGAGI. The CDR3 length is 17 residues. The junction had 8 bases not matched to a gene; V was cut back by 6 bases and J by 1 base. For the CDR3, the DNA is TGTGCCAGCAGCAAACACAGACTAGCGGGGGGCCAAGAGACCCAGTACTTC. Amino acid sequence: CASSKHRLAGGQETQYF.